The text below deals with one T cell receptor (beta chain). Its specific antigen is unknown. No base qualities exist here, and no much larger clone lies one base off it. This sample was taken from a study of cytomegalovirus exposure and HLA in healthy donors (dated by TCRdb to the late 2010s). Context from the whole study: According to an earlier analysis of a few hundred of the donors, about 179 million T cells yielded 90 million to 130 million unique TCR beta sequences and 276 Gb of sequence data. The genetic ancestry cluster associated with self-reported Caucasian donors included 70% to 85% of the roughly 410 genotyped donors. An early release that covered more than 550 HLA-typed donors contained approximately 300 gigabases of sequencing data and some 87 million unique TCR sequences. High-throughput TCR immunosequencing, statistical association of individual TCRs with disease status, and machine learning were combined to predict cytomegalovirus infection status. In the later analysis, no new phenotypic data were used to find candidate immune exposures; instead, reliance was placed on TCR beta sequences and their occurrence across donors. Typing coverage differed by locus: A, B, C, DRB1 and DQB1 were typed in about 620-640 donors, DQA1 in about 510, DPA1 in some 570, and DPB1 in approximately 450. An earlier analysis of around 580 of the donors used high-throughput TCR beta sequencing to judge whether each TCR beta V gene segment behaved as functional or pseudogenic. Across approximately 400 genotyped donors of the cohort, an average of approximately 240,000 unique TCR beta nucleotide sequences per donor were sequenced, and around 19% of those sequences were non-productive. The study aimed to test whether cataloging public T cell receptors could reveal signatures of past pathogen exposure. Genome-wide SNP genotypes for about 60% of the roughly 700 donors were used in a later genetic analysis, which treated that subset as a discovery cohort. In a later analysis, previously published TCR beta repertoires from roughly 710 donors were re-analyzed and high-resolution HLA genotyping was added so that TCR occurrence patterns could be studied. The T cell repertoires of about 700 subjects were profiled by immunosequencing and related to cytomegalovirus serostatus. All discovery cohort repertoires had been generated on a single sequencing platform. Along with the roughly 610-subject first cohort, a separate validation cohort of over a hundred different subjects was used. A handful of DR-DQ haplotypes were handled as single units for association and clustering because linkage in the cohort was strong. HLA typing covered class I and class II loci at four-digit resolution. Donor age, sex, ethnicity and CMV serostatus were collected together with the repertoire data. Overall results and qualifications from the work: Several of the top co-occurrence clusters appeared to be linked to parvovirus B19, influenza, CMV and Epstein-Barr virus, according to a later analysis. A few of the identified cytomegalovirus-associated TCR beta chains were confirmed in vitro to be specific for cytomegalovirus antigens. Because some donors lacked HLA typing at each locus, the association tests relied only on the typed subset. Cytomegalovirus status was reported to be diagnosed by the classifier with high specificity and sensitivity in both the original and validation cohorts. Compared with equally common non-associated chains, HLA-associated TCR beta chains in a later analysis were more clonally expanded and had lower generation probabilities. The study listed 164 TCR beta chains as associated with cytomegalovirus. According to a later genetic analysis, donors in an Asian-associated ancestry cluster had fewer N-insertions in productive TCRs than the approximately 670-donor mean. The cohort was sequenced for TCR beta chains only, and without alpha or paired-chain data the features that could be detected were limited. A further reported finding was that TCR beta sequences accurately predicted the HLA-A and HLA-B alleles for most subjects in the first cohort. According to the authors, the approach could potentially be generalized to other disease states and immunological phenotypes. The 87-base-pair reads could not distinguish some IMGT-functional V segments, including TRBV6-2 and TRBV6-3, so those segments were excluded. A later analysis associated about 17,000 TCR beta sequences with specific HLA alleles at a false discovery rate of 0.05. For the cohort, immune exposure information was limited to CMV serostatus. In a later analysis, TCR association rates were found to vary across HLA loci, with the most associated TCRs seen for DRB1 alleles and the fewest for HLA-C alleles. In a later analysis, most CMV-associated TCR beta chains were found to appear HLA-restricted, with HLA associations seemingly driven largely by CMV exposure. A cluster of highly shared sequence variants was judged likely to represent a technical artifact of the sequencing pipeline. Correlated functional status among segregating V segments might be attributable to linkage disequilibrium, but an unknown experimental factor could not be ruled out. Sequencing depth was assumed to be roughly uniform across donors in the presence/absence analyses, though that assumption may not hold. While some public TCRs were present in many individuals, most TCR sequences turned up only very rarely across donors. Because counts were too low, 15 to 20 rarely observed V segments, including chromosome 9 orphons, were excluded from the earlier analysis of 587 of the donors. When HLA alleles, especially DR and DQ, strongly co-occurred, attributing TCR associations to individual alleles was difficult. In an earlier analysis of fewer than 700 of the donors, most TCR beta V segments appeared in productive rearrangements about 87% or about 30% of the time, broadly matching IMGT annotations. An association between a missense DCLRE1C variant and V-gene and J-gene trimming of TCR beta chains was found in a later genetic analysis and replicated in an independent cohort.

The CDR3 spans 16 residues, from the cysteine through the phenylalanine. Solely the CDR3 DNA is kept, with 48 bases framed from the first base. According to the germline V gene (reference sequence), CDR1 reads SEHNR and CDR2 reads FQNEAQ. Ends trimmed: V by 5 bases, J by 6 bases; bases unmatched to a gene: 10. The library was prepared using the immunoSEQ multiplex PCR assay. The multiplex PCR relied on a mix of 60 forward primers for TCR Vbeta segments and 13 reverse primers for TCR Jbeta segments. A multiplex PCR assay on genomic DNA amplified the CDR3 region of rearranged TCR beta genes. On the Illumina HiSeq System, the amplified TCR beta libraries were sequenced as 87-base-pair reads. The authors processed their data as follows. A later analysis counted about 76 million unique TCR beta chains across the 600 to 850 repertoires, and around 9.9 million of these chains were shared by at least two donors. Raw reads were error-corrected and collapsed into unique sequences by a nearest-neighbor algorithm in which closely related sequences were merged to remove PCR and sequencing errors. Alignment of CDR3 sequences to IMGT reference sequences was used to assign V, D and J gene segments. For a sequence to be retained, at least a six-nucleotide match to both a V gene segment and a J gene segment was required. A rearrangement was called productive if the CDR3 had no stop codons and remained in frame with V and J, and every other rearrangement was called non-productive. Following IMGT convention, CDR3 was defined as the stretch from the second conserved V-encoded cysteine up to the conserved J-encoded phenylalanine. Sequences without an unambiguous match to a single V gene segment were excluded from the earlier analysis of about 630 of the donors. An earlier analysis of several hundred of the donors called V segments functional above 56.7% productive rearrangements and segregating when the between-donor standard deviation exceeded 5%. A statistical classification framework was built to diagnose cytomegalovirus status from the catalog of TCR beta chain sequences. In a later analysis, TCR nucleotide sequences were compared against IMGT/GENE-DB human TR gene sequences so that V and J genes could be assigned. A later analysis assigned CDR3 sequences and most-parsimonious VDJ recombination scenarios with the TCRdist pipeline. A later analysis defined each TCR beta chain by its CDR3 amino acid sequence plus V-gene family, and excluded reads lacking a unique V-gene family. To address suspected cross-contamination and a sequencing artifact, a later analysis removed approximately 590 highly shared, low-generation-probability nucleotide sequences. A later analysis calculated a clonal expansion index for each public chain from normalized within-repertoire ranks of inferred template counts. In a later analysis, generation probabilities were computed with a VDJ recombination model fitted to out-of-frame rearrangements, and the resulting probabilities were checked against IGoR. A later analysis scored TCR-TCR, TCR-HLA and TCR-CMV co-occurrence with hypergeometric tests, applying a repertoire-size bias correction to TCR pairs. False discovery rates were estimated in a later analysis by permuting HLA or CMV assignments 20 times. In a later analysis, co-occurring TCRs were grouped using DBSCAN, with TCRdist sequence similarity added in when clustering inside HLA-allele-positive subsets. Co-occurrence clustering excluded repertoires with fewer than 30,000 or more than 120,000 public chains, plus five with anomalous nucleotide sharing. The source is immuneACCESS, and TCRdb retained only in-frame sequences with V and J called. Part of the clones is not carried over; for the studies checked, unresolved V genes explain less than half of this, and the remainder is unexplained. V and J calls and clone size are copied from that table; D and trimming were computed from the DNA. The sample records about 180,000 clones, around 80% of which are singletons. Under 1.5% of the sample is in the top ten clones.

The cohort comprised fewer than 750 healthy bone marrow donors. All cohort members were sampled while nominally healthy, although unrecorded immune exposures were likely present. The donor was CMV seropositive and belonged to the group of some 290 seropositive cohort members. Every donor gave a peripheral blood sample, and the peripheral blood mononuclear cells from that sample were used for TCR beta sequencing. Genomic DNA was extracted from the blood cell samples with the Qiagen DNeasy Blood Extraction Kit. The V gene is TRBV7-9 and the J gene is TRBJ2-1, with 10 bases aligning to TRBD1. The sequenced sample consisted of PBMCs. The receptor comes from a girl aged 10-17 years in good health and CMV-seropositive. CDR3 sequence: CASSLDAGQGSNEQFF. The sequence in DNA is TGTGCCAGCAGCCTGGATGCGGGACAGGGGAGCAATGAGCAGTTCTTC. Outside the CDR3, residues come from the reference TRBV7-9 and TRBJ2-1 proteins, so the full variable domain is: DTGVSQNPRHKITKRGQNVTFRCDPISEHNRLYWYRQTLGQGPEFLTYFQNEAQLEKSRLLSDRFSAERPKGSFSTLEIQRTEQGDSAMYLCASSLDAGQGSNEQFFGPGTRLTVL.